This TCR beta chain was recovered during a study of shared clonotypes between healthy human individuals. Donors, healthy HIV-negative adults, lacked recent acute infections or vaccinations. Every one of the donors was a Caucasian adult that lived in Nashville, Tennessee. A word on this clone: Its target is not known.

Profiled with immunoSEQ multiplex PCR; TCRdb holds only in-frame clones, not every one. The data contain some 2,500,000 clones, roughly 92% of them singletons. Trimming shortened V by 7 bases and J by 9 bases, and 16 bases separated the two germline ends. Germline assignment: CDR1 MDHEN and CDR2 SYDVKM. The CDR3 spans 13 residues. General observations from the study: Researchers found naive subsets generally carried larger estimated richness than memory subsets. Incomplete sequencing of sorted subsets was indicated by rarefaction despite large depth.

This TCR was sampled from a man younger than 35 in good health. Some clones in this sample may be carry-over from other donors' samples. V gene TRBV28 combines with J gene TRBJ2-1; D ambiguous. Source material: naive CD4+ T cells from PBMCs. Indicated subset: CD45RA+ positively selected. CDR3 amino acids: CASTGIPYGEQFF. CDR3 in DNA: TGTGCCAGCACGGGCATACCCTACGGTGAGCAGTTCTTC.